The 10 T cell receptor beta chains below come from one sample, sequenced in a study of cytomegalovirus exposure and HLA in healthy donors. The PCR ran on 60 Vbeta and 13 Jbeta primers. TCRdb's copy holds only in-frame clones and misses some; the assay was immunoSEQ multiplex PCR. Of around 100,000 clones listed, just under 80% are singletons. Sequencing was done on a sample of PBMCs. The receptor set was obtained from a man aged 30 to 45 in good health and CMV-seronegative.

This clone was seen just once. J is TRBJ1-2 and V is TRBV6-1; no clear D. V was pared by 0 bases and J by 8 bases, with 19 bases between. The CDR3 has 16 amino acids. Germline CDR1 is MNHNS and CDR2 is SASEGT. CDR3 sequence: CASSEAGKRGGLGYTF. DNA for the CDR3: TGTGCCAGCAGTGAAGCCGGAAAACGGGGAGGTCTGGGCTACACCTTC.

This chain uses TRBV28 with TRBJ2-2; maybe TRBD2 (5 bases). This CDR3 spans 16 amino acids. V gave up 2 bases and J gave up 2 bases, with 12 bases separating them. Germline V gene data show CDR1 as MDHEN and CDR2 as SYDVKM. The CDR3 DNA sequence: TGTGCCAGCAGTTTAAACCCGGGGAGTAACACCGGGGAGCTGTTTTTT. Translating it yields CASSLNPGSNTGELFF.

This clone showed up just once. V and J are TRBV5-1 and TRBJ2-2, with 13 positions matching TRBD2. CDR1 and CDR2 (germline): SGHRS, YFSETQ. CDR3 length: 16 residues. Trimming at V came to 3 bases and at J to 4 bases, leaving 3 bases not matched to a gene. This CDR3 is CASSSTSGRATGELFF. The DNA for the CDR3 is TGCGCCAGCAGCTCTACTAGCGGGAGGGCCACCGGGGAGCTGTTTTTT.

This chain links TRBV7-9 with TRBJ2-7, with D maybe TRBD2 (5 bases). CDR1 is SEHNR, CDR2 FQNEAQ, per germline (reference sequence). Trimming shortened V by 3 bases and J by 5 bases, and 11 bases separated the two germline ends. CDR3 length: 13 residues. CDR3 coding DNA: TGTGCCAGCAGCTTGGGGAGTCAGAACGAGCAGTACTTC. Translating gives CASSLGSQNEQYF.

This clone was counted a single time. The rearrangement uses TRBV7-6 and TRBJ1-3; no reliable D call. Trimming took off 5 bases at V and 11 bases at J, with 13 bases between the two ends. The CDR3 extends over 12 amino acids. Germline V lookup: CDR1 SGHVS, CDR2 FNYEAQ. The CDR3 region has the DNA TGTGCCAGCAGCATCCGGGAGGGCGCCATATATTTT. Translating it yields CASSIREGAIYF.

The chain uses TRBV11-2 and TRBJ2-2; a weak D match, TRBD1 (6 bases). The length of the CDR3 is 18 residues. The germline V gene has CDR1 SGHAT and CDR2 FQNNGV. The V gene lost 4 bases and the J gene lost 0 bases, with 18 bases spanning the gap. The CDR3 bases are TGTGCCAGCAGCTACCCGAGGGGGTCCCCCTCGAACACCGGGGAGCTGTTTTTT. It translates to CASSYPRGSPSNTGELFF.

V usage is TRBV5-1 and J usage is TRBJ2-4; TRBD2 aligns across 10 bases. The germline V gene encodes CDR1 SGHRS and CDR2 YFSETQ. The CDR3 consists of 16 residues. Trimming at V came to 5 bases and at J to 3 bases, leaving 8 bases not matched to a gene. Written as DNA, the CDR3 is TGCGCCAGCAGGCCCAGCGGGGGGGGAGGCAAAAACATTCAGTACTTC. Protein product: CASRPSGGGGKNIQYF.

The gene calls are TRBV2 and TRBJ1-2; no clear D gene. The CDR3 is 13 residues long. Looked up from germline, CDR1 is SNHLY and CDR2 is FYNNEI. With 6 bases removed from V and 2 bases from J, the gap between germline ends came to 10 bases. CDR3 nucleotide sequence: TGTGCCAGCAGGCTCGACACGAACTATGGCTACACCTTC. Translating it yields CASRLDTNYGYTF. The full variable domain, completed using reference TRBV2 and TRBJ1-2, is EPEVTQTPSHQVTQMGQEVILRCVPISNHLYFYWYRQILGQKVEFLVSFYNNEISEKSEIFDDQFSVERPDGSNFTLKIRSTKLEDSAMYFCASRLDTNYGYTFGSGTRLTVV.

This clone has a single count. As DNA, the CDR3 is TGTGCCTGGAGTTTTGGACAGGGGGAGCAGTACTTC. Its translation: CAWSFGQGEQYF. The J gene is TRBJ2-5, the V gene TRBV30; 10 bases are a match to TRBD1. This CDR3 region has 12 residues. Germline CDR1 is GTSNPN and CDR2 is SVGIG (reference sequence). V dropped 2 bases and J dropped 11; count of bases not matched to a gene: 5.

This chain links TRBV5-1 with TRBJ1-3; TRBD1 matches at 7 bases. The CDR3 runs to 17 residues. CDR1 is SGHRS and CDR2 is YFSETQ in the germline V gene. Losses at the gene ends were 0 bases for V and 4 bases for J; bases not matched to a gene: 10. As DNA, the CDR3 is TGCGCCAGCAGCTTGGCGGCAGGGGGTGTAGGAGGAAACACCATATATTTT. Translated, it gives CASSLAAGGVGGNTIYF.